One and the same sample provided the 25 T cell receptor beta chains below, sequenced in a study of shared clonotypes between healthy human individuals. The table came from immunoSEQ multiplex PCR; TCRdb's copy has only in-frame clones and leaves some out. Seen here are fewer than 800,000 clones, roughly 94% observed once, and the top ten hold nearly 25%. Naive CD8 populations comprised CD45RO-negative cells positively selected for CCR7, excluding terminally differentiated effector memory CD45RA+ cells. The sequenced material came from naive CD8+ T cells sorted from blood. The receptors were gathered from a young man in good health.

The chain combines TRBV7-8 with TRBJ2-1; a weak D match, TRBD1 (5 bases). This CDR3 region has 15 residues. Germline-derived CDR1 and CDR2 are SGHVS and FQNEAQ. V dropped 2 bases and J dropped 3 bases, with 11 bases sitting between them. The CDR3 DNA sequence: TGTGCCAGCAGCTTACCCACCACAGGCTACAATGAGCAGTTCTTC. It encodes CASSLPTTGYNEQFF.

This clone was recorded once. This chain connects TRBV6-1 to TRBJ1-2; D possibly corresponds to TRBD1 (5 bases). The CDR3 runs 15 residues. Germline V gene lookup returns CDR1 MNHNS and CDR2 SASEGT. V dropped 5 bases and J dropped 2 bases, with 15 bases sitting between them. The DNA of the CDR3 is TGTGCCAGCAGTAGTCCCAGGGACGGGAACTATGGCTACACCTTC. It is translated as CASSSPRDGNYGYTF.

Remarks on this clone: Other DNA variants within this sample encode the same CDR3. This rearrangement joins TRBV2 to TRBJ2-7; D might be TRBD1 (6 bases). This CDR3 spans 12 amino acids. V lost 9 bases and J lost 0, with 9 bases in between. Germline values: CDR1 SNHLY, CDR2 FYNNEI. The CDR3 coding sequence is TGTGCCAGTAGGGGGAGCTCCTACGAGCAGTACTTC. Amino acids: CASRGSSYEQYF.

The genes are TRBV29-1 and TRBJ2-1; 8 bases are shared with TRBD2. There are 15 residues in the CDR3. With 4 bases clipped from V and 4 bases from J, the junction kept 9 bases outside the gene matches. The germline gives CDR1 SQVTM, CDR2 ANQGSEA. The CDR3 DNA follows: TGCAGCGTTGTTACGGGACTAGAAATTTACAATGAGCAGTTCTTC. Translating gives CSVVTGLEIYNEQFF.

This sequence joins TRBV7-9 and TRBJ2-1, with D possibly TRBD2 on 6 matching bases. The CDR3 sequence is 14 residues long. Germline V gene sequence: CDR1 SEHNR, CDR2 FQNEAQ (reference sequence). Between the trimmed V and J ends, which lost 7 bases and 0 bases, there was a span of 10 bases. The CDR3 sequence is CASKAGNSYNEQFF. In nucleotides, the CDR3 is TGTGCCAGCAAGGCGGGAAACTCCTACAATGAGCAGTTCTTC.

V usage is TRBV7-9 and J usage is TRBJ2-7; 8 bases align to TRBD2. In germline, CDR1 is SEHNR, CDR2 FQNEAQ (reference sequence). J gave up 6 bases and V 5 bases, and 12 bases lay outside the gene matches. This CDR3 is 15 amino acids long. DNA of the CDR3: TGTGCCAGCAGCCATGACCCCTGGACTAGCCCCGAGCAGTACTTC. Its protein product is CASSHDPWTSPEQYF.

V is TRBV28 and J is TRBJ2-7, with 8 bases lining up with TRBD1. Germline values: CDR1 MDHEN, CDR2 SYDVKM. There are 12 residues in the CDR3. The CDR3 region has the DNA TGTGGAGTAGCGGACAGGGCCTACGAGCAGTACTTC. Translated, it gives CGVADRAYEQYF. Drawing the rest from reference TRBV28 and TRBJ2-7, the complete variable domain is DVKVTQSSRYLVKRTGEKVFLECVQDMDHENMFWYRQDPGLGLRLIYFSYDVKMKEKGDIPEGYSVSREKKERFSLILESASTNQTSMYLCGVADRAYEQYFGPGTRLTVT.

The chain recombines TRBV6-1 with TRBJ2-7, with 9 bases that match TRBD1. The CDR3 runs 17 residues. V gave up 1 base and J gave up 4 bases; unmatched junction bases: 11. The germline CDR1 and CDR2 sequences are MNHNS and SASEGT. CDR3 sequence reads: CASSEEGTGGVFYEQYF. CDR3 sequence (DNA): TGTGCCAGCAGTGAAGAAGGCACAGGGGGCGTTTTTTACGAGCAGTACTTC.

The chain uses TRBV27 and TRBJ2-7; 8 nucleotides agree with TRBD2. CDR3 length: 15 residues. Germline CDR1 MNHEY, CDR2 SMNVEV (reference sequence). Trimming at V came to 3 bases and at J to 2 bases, leaving 6 bases not matched to a gene. The CDR3 nucleotides read TGTGCCAGCAGTTTTGGAGGCGGGAGGACCTACGAGCAGTACTTC. Protein: CASSFGGGRTYEQYF.

The V gene is TRBV29-1, the J gene TRBJ1-1; D unresolved. Germline lookup yields CDR1 SQVTM and CDR2 ANQGSEA. V shed 4 bases and J shed 0 bases, with 12 bases lying between them. The CDR3 runs 14 residues. The chain's CDR3 is CSVVQNLMNTEAFF. The CDR3 DNA sequence: TGCAGCGTTGTCCAAAATCTGATGAACACTGAAGCTTTCTTT.

Notes on this clone: Distinct nucleotide sequences in the sample also encode this CDR3. V gene TRBV28 combines with J gene TRBJ2-5; 7 nucleotides align to TRBD2. Germline CDR1 is MDHEN and CDR2 is SYDVKM. The CDR3 is 13 amino acids. The V and J ends lost 2 bases and 4 bases, in that order; junction bases with no gene match: 1. CDR3 region: CASSLGGGETQYF. Written as DNA, the CDR3 is TGTGCCAGCAGTTTAGGGGGGGGAGAGACCCAGTACTTC.

A word on this clone: The same CDR3 can be traced to other DNA sequences in this sample. Written as DNA, the CDR3 is TGTGCCTGGGGACAGGGGAACACTGAAGCTTTCTTT. Protein sequence: CAWGQGNTEAFF. The J gene is TRBJ1-1, the V gene TRBV30, with 8 bases identical to TRBD1. This CDR3 region has 12 residues. CDR1 and CDR2 (germline): GTSNPN, SVGIG (reference sequence). Trimming removed 5 bases from V and 1 base from J; junction bases left unmatched: 0.

This sequence joins TRBV30 and TRBJ2-7; 8 bases fit TRBD1. Germline values: CDR1 GTSNPN, CDR2 SVGIG (reference sequence). The V gene end was trimmed by 5 bases and the J gene end by 6 bases; junction bases not matched to a gene: 9. This CDR3 spans 13 amino acids. The DNA of the CDR3 is TGTGCCTGGGCGACTCAGGGGGCCGGCGAGCAGTACTTC. This translates into CAWATQGAGEQYF.

This clone has only one observation. The rearrangement uses TRBV9 and TRBJ1-1; D unclear. V was pared by 0 bases and J by 1 base, with 10 bases between. This CDR3 region has 15 residues. Germline V gene data show CDR1 as SGDLS and CDR2 as YYNGEE. The CDR3 nucleotides read TGTGCCAGCAGCGTAGTTCCCAGAGAGAACACTGAAGCTTTCTTT. Translation: CASSVVPRENTEAFF. Variable domain in full (rest from reference TRBV9 and TRBJ1-1): DSGVTQTPKHLITATGQRVTLRCSPRSGDLSVYWYQQSLDQGLQFLIQYYNGEERAKGNILERFSAQQFPDLHSELNLSSLELGDSALYFCASSVVPRENTEAFFGQGTRLTVV.

The rearrangement links TRBV7-9 to TRBJ2-3; D is unresolved. Per germline, CDR1 SEHNR and CDR2 FQNEAQ (reference sequence). CDR3 length equals 12 residues. With 1 base removed from V and 6 bases from J, the gap between germline ends came to 5 bases. In DNA, the CDR3 is TGTGCCAGCAGCTTAGACTGGGATACGCAGTATTTT. This translates into CASSLDWDTQYF.

The genes are TRBV7-9 and TRBJ1-1, with TRBD1 matching 12 bases. CDR3 length: 16 residues. V lost 5 bases and J lost 6; bases outside the gene matches: 10. Per the germline V gene, CDR1 is SEHNR and CDR2 is FQNEAQ (reference sequence). The CDR3 here is CASSRRDRGLGSEAFF. CDR3 bases: TGTGCCAGCAGCAGGCGGGACAGGGGGCTTGGATCTGAAGCTTTCTTT.

This chain joins TRBV27 and TRBJ2-5; D remains ambiguous. Germline V gene data show CDR1 as MNHEY and CDR2 as SMNVEV (reference sequence). V dropped 6 bases and J dropped 4 bases, with 9 bases sitting between them. The CDR3 has 12 amino acids. As DNA, the CDR3 is TGTGCCAGCAGCAAGGATAGAGAGACCCAGTACTTC. This codes for CASSKDRETQYF.

V is TRBV15 and J is TRBJ2-3, with no clear D. V was shortened by 6 bases and J by 4 bases, with 8 bases between the two germline ends. The CDR3 runs 12 residues. Germline CDR1 reads LNHNV; CDR2 reads YYDKDF (reference sequence). The CDR3 nucleotides are TGTGCCACCAGATCCCCCCCAGATACGCAGTATTTT. This encodes CATRSPPDTQYF.

The chain recombines TRBV29-1 with TRBJ2-7, with D uncertain. V lost 4 bases to trimming and J lost 2 bases, with 9 bases between them. The CDR3 is 12 residues long. Per the germline V gene, CDR1 is SQVTM and CDR2 is ANQGSEA. CDR3 sequence: CSVGNNPYEQYF. CDR3 bases: TGCAGCGTTGGCAACAATCCCTACGAGCAGTACTTC.

This chain joins TRBV7-6 and TRBJ2-5; 9 nucleotides align to TRBD2. Per the germline V gene, CDR1 is SGHVS and CDR2 is FNYEAQ. The V segment lost 8 bases and the J segment 4 bases; nucleotides outside the gene matches: 5. This CDR3 region has 13 residues. DNA for the CDR3: TGTGCCAGCGGACGGCGGGAGGGAGAGACCCAGTACTTC. Protein sequence: CASGRREGETQYF.

This clone was picked up one time. The V gene is TRBV27, the J gene TRBJ2-7; TRBD2 aligns across 11 bases. V lost 5 bases to trimming and J lost 6 bases; unmatched junction nucleotides: 12. The CDR3 sequence is 16 residues long. Germline CDR1 and CDR2: MNHEY and SMNVEV (reference sequence). In nucleotides, the CDR3 is TGTGCCAGCAGTGAATTGGGAGTAGCGGGAGGGTTCGAGCAGTACTTC. It is translated as CASSELGVAGGFEQYF.

This chain links TRBV7-8 with TRBJ1-2, with D unclear. V was shortened by 1 base and J by 0 bases, with 9 bases between the two germline ends. Germline V gene lookup returns CDR1 SGHVS and CDR2 FQNEAQ. The CDR3 length is 15 residues. The CDR3 nucleotides read TGTGCCAGCAGCTTAGGTCAAGACCCTAACTATGGCTACACCTTC. Translated: CASSLGQDPNYGYTF.

V and J are TRBV7-9 and TRBJ2-7; D gene unclear. Germline assignment: CDR1 SEHNR and CDR2 FQNEAQ (reference sequence). V lost 0 bases, J lost 5 bases, and 8 bases lay in between. This CDR3 has 13 residues. The CDR3: CASSLAFTDEQYF. The CDR3 DNA sequence: TGTGCCAGCAGCTTAGCCTTTACGGACGAGCAGTACTTC.

The V call is TRBV11-2, the J call TRBJ1-2, with D possibly TRBD1 on 5 matching bases. This CDR3 has 13 residues. V lost 5 bases, J lost 7 bases, and 14 bases lay in between. In germline, CDR1 is SGHAT, CDR2 FQNNGV. The CDR3 bases are TGTGCCAGCAGCCTAACCGCGGGGGGTGGCTACACCTTC. It translates to CASSLTAGGGYTF.

The gene calls are TRBV5-1 and TRBJ2-1; 7 bases map to TRBD2. This CDR3 region has 15 residues. V trimming: 3 bases; J trimming: 4 bases; junction bases outside the gene matches: 7. Germline CDR1 reads SGHRS; CDR2 reads YFSETQ. In DNA form, the CDR3 reads TGCGCCAGCAGCTCTAGCGGCCCCGATTACAATGAGCAGTTCTTC. Translated: CASSSSGPDYNEQFF.